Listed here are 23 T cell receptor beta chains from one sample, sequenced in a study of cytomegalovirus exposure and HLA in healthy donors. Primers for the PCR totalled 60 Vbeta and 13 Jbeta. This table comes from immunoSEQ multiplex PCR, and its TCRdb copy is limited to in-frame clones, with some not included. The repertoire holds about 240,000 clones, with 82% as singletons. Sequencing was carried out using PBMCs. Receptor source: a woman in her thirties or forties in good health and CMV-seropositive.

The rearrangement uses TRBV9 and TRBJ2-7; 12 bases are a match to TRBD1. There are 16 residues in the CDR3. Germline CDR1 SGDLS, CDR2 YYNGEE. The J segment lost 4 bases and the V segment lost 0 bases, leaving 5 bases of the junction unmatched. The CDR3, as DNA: TGTGCCAGCAGCGTAGCTGGGACAGGGGGCTGGTACGAGCAGTACTTC. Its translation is CASSVAGTGGWYEQYF.

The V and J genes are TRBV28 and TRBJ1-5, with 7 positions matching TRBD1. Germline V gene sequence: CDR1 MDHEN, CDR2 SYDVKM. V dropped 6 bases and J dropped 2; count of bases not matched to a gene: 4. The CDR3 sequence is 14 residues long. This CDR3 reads CASRNRGGNQPQHF. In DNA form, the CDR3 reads TGTGCCAGCAGGAACAGGGGTGGCAATCAGCCCCAGCATTTT.

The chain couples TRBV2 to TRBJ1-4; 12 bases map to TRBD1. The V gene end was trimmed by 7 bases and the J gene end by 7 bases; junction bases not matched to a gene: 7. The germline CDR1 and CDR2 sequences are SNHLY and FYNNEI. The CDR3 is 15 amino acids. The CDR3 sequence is CASTKGTGGGEKLFF. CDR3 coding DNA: TGTGCCAGCACTAAAGGGACAGGGGGCGGTGAAAAACTGTTTTTT.

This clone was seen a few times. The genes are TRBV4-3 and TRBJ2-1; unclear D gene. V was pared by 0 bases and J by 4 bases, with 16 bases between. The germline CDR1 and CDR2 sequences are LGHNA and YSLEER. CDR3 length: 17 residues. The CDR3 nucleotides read TGCGCCAGCAGCCAAGAATTTGACATTAGTTATTACAATGAGCAGTTCTTC. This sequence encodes CASSQEFDISYYNEQFF.

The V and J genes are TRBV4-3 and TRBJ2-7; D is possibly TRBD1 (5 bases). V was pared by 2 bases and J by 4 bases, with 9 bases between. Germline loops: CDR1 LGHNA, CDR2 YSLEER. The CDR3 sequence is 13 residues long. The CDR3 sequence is CASSQHPGYEQYF. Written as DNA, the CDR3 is TGCGCCAGCAGCCAACACCCAGGGTACGAGCAGTACTTC.

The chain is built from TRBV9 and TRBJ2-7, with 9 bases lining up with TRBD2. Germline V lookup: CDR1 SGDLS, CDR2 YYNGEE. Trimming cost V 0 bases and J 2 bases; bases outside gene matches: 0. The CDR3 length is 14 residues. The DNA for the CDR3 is TGTGCCAGCAGCGTAGGCGGGAGGGCCTACGAGCAGTACTTC. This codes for CASSVGGRAYEQYF. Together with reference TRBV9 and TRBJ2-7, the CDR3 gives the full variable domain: DSGVTQTPKHLITATGQRVTLRCSPRSGDLSVYWYQQSLDQGLQFLIQYYNGEERAKGNILERFSAQQFPDLHSELNLSSLELGDSALYFCASSVGGRAYEQYFGPGTRLTVT.

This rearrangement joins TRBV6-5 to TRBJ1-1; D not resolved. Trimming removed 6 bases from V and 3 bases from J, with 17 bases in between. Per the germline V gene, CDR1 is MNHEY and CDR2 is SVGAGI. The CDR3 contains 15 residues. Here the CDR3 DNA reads TGTGCCAGCAGAAGAGCGAGGGCGGCGGACACTGAAGCTTTCTTT. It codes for CASRRARAADTEAFF.

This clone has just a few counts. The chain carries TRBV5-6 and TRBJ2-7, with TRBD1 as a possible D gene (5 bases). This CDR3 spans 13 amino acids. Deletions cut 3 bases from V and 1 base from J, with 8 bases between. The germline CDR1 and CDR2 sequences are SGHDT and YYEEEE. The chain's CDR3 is CASSSTVSYEQYF. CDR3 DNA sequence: TGTGCCAGCAGCTCGACAGTATCCTACGAGCAGTACTTC.

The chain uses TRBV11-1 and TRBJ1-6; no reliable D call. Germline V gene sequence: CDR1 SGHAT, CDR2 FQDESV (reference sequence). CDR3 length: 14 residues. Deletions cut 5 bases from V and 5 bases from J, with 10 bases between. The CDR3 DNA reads TGTGCCAGCAGCGGGCGGAGGAATAATTCACCCCTCCACTTT. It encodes CASSGRRNNSPLHF.

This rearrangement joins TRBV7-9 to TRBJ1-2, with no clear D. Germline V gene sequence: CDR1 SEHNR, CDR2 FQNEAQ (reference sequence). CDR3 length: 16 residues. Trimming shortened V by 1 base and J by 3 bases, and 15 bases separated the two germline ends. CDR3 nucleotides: TGTGCCAGCAGCTTAGAAGAAAAGGGAGGGTACTATGGCTACACCTTC. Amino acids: CASSLEEKGGYYGYTF.

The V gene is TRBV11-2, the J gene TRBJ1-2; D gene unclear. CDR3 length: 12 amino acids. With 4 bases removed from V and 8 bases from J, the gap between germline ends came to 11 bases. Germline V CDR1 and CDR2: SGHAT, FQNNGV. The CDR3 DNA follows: TGTGCCAGCAGCTCCGGAGGGCGCGGCTACACCTTC. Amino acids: CASSSGGRGYTF.

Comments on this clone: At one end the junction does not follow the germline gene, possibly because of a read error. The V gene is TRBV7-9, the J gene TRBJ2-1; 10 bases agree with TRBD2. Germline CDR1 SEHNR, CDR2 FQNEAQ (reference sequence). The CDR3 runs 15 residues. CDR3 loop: CSSSAQLAGHNEQFF. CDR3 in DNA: TGTTCCAGCAGCGCTCAACTAGCGGGGCACAATGAGCAGTTCTTC. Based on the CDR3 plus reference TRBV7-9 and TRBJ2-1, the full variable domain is DTGVSQNPRHKITKRGQNVTFRCDPISEHNRLYWYRQTLGQGPEFLTYFQNEAQLEKSRLLSDRFSAERPKGSFSTLEIQRTEQGDSAMYLCSSSAQLAGHNEQFFGPGTRLTVL.

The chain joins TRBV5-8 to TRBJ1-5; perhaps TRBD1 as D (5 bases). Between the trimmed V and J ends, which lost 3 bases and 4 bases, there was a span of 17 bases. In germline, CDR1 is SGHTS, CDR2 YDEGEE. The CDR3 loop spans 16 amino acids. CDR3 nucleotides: TGTGCCAGCAGCTGGGGGGGGACGATAAAAAATCAGCCCCAGCATTTT. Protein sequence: CASSWGGTIKNQPQHF.

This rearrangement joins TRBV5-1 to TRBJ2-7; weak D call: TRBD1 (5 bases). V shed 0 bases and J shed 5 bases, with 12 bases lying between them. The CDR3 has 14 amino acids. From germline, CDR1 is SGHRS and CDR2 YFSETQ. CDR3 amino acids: CASSLGQPDHEQYF. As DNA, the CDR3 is TGCGCCAGCAGCTTGGGACAGCCAGACCACGAGCAGTACTTC.

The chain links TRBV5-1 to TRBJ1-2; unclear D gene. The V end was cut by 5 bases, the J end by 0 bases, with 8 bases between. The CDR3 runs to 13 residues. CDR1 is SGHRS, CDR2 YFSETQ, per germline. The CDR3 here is CASRQEANYGYTF. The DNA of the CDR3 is TGCGCCAGCAGGCAGGAAGCTAACTATGGCTACACCTTC.

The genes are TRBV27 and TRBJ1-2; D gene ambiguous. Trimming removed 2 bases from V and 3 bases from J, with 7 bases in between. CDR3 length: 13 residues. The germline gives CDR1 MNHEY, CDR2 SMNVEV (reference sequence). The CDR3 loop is CASSLNEDYGYTF. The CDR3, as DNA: TGTGCCAGCAGTTTAAACGAGGACTATGGCTACACCTTC.

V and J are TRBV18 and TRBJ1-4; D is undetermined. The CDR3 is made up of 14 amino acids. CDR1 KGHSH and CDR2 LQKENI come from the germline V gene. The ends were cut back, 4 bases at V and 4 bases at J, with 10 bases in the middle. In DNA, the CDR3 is TGTGCCAGCTCACGAGGGTACATTAATGAAAAACTGTTTTTT. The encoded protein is CASSRGYINEKLFF. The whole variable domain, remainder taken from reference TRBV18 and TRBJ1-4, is NAGVMQNPRHLVRRRGQEARLRCSPMKGHSHVYWYRQLPEEGLKFMVYLQKENIIDESGMPKERFSAEFPKEGPSILRIQQVVRGDSAAYFCASSRGYINEKLFFGSGTQLSVL.

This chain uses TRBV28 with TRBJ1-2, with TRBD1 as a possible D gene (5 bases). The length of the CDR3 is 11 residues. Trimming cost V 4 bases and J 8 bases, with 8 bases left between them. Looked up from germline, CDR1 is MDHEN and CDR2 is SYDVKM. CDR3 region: CASSSGLGYTF. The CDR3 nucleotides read TGTGCCAGCAGTTCAGGGTTGGGCTACACCTTC.

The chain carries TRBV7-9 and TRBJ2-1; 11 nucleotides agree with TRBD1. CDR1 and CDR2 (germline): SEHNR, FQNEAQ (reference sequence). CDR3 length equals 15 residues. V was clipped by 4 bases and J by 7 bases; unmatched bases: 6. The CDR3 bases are TGTGCCAGCAGCTCGCCCCGGGACAGGGGGAATGAGCAGTTCTTC. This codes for CASSSPRDRGNEQFF.

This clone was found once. CDR3: CASSLRGGSGNTIYF. The CDR3 DNA reads as TGTGCCAGCAGTTTAAGGGGCGGCTCTGGAAACACCATATATTTT. The V gene is TRBV27, the J gene TRBJ1-3; a possible D gene is TRBD1 (5 bases). This CDR3 region has 15 residues. V was cut by 2 bases and J by 0 bases, with 8 bases left in between. Germline lookup yields CDR1 MNHEY and CDR2 SMNVEV (reference sequence).

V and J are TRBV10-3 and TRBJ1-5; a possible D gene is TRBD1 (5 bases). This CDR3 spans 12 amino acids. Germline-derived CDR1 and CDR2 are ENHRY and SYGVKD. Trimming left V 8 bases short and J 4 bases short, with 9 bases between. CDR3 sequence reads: CAIAGPNQPQHF. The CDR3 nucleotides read TGTGCCATCGCGGGGCCAAATCAGCCCCAGCATTTT.

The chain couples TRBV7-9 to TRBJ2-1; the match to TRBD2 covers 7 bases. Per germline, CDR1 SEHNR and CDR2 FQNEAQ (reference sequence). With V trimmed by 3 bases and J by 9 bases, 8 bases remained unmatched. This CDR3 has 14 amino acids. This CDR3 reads CASSFLGGRGEQFF. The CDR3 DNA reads TGTGCCAGCAGCTTTTTGGGAGGGAGAGGTGAGCAGTTCTTC.

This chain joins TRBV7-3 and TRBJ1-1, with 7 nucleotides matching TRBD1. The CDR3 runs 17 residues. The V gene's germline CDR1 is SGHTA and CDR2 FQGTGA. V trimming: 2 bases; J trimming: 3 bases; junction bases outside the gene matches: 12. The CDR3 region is CASSLPKAGGRDTEAFF. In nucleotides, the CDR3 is TGTGCCAGCAGCTTACCCAAAGCAGGGGGACGAGACACTGAAGCTTTCTTT.